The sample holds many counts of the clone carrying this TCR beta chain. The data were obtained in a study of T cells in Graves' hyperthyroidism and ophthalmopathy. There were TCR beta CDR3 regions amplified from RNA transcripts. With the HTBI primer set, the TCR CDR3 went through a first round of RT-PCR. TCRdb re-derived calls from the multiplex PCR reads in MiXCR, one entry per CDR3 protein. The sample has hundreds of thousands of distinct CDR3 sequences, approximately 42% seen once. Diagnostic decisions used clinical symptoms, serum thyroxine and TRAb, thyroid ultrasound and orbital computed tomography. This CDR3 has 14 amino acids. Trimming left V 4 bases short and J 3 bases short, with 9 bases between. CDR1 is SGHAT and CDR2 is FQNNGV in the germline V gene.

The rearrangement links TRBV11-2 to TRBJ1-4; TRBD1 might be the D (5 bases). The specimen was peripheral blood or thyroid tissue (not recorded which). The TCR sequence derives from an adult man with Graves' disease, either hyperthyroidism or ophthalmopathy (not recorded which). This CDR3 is CASSWDVSNEKLFF. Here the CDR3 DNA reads TGTGCCAGCAGCTGGGACGTTTCTAATGAAAAACTGTTTTTT.